This TCR beta chain was sequenced for a study of blood T cell repertoires in COVID-19. This CDR3 has 16 residues. V shed 4 bases and J shed 3 bases, with 17 bases lying between them. Germline V gene data show CDR1 as SGHKS and CDR2 as YYEKEE (reference sequence). Assay: immunoSEQ multiplex PCR; the TCRdb copy retains only in-frame clones and omits some. The top ten hold roughly 3% of the sample, which has more than 250,000 clones, more than 75% seen once. V is TRBV5-5 and J is TRBJ1-5; tentative D call: TRBD1 (6 bases). Sequencing used PBMCs or T cells enriched from blood (not recorded which). This TCR was sampled from a woman aged 18-29 years who had recovered from COVID-19. CDR3 nucleotide sequence: TGTGCCAGCAGCCCCCGTTGGACAGCAATCAATCAGCCCCAGCATTTT. Protein sequence: CASSPRWTAINQPQHF.